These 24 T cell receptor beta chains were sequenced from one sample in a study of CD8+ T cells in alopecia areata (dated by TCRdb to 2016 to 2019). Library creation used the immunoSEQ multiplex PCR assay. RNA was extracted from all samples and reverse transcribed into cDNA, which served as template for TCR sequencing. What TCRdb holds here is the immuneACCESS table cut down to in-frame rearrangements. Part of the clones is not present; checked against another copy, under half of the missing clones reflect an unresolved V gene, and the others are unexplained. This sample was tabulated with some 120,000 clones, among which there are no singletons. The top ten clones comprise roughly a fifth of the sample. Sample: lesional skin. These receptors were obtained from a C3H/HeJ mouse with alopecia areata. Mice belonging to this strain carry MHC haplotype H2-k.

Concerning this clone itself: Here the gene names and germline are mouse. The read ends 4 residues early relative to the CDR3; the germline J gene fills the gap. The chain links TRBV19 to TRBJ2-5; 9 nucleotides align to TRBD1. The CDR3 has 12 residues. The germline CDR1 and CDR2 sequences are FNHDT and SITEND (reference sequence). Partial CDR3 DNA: TGTGCCAGCATGACAGGGGGAGAC. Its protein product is CASMTGGD. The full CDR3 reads CASMTGGDTQYF.

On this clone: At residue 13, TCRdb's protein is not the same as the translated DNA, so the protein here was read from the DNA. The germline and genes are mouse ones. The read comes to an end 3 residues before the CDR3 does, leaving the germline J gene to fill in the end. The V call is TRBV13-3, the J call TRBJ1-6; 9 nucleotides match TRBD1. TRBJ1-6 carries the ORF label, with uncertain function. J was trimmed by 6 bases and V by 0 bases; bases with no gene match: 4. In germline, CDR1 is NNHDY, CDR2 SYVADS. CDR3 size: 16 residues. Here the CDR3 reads CASSDATDRGNSPLYF. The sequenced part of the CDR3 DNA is TGTGCCAGCAGTGATGCAACGGACAGGGGTAATTCGCCC.

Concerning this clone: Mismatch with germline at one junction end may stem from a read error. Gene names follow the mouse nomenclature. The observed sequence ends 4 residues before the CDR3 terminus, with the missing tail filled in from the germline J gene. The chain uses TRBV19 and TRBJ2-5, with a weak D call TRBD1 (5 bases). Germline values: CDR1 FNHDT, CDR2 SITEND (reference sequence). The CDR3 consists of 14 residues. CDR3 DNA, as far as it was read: TGTGCCAGCTGTATAGGTGACAGCCGGGAC. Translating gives CASCIGDSRD. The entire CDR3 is CASCIGDSRDTQYF.

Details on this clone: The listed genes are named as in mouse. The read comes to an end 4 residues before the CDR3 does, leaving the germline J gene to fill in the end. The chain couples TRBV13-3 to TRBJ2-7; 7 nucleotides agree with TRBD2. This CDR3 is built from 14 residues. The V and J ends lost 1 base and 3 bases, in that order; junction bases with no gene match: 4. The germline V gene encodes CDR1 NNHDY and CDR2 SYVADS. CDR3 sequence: CASSDPRLGYEQYF. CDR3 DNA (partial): TGTGCCAGCAGTGATCCCAGACTGGGCTAT.

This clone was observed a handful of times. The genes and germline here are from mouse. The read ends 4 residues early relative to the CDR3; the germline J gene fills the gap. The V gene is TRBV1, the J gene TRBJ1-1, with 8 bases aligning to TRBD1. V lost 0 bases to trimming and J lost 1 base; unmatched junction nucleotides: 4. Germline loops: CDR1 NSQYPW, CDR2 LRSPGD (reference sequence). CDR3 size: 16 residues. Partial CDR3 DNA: TGCACCTGCAGTGCAGATCCGGGACAGGAAAACACA. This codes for CTCSADPGQENT. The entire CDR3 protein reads CTCSADPGQENTEVFF.

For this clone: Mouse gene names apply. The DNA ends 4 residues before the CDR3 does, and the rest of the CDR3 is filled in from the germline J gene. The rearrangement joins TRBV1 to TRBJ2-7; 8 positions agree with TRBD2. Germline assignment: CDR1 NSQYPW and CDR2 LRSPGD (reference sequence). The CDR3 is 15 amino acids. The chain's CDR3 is CTCSADYLGGDEQYF. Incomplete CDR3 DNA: TGCACCTGCAGTGCAGATTACCTGGGGGGAGAT.

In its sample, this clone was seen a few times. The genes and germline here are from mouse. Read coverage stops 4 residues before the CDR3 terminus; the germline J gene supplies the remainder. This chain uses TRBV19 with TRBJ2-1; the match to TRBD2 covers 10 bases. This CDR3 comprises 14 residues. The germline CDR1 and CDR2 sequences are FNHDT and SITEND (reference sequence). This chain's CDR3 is CASSRLGGDAEQFF. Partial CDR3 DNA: TGTGCCAGCAGTAGACTGGGGGGAGACGCT.

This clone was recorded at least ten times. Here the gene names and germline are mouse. The sequenced part of the CDR3 DNA is TGTGCCAGCAGTGAACAGAACACCGGG. This gives the protein CASSEQNTG. The entire CDR3 protein is CASSEQNTGQLYF. The chain is built from TRBV13-1 and TRBJ2-2, with no clear D. The read comes to an end 4 residues before the CDR3 does, leaving the germline J gene to fill in the end. Germline V gene data show CDR1 as NSHNY and CDR2 as SYGAGN. V was clipped by 2 bases and J by 2 bases, with 4 bases between them. The length of the CDR3 is 13 residues.

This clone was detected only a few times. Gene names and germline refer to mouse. The DNA read from the CDR3 is TGTGCCTGGAGTCTAAACTGGGGGGGCCAAGAC. The encoded protein is CAWSLNWGGQD. The full CDR3 protein is CAWSLNWGGQDTQYF. This rearrangement joins TRBV31 to TRBJ2-5, with TRBD2 matching 10 bases. The read finishes 4 residues shy of the CDR3 end, and the germline J gene is used to complete it. J was trimmed by 2 bases and V by 0 bases; bases with no gene match: 2. The CDR3 runs 15 residues. CDR1 is GKSSPN and CDR2 is SITVG in the germline V gene.

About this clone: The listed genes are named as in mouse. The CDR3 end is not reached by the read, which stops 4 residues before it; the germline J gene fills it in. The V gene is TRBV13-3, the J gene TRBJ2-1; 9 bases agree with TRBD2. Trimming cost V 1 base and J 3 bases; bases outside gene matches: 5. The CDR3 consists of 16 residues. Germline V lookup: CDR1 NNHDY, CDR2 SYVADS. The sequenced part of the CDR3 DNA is TGTGCCAGCAGTGATAGCGGACTGGGGTCCTATGCT. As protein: CASSDSGLGSYA. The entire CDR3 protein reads CASSDSGLGSYAEQFF.

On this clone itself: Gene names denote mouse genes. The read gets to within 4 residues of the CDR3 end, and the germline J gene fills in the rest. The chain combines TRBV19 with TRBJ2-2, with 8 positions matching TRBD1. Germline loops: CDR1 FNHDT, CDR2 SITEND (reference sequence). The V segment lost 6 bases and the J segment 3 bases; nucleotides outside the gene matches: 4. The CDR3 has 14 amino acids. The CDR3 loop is CASTSTGDTGQLYF. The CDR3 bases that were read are TGTGCCAGCACCTCGACAGGGGACACCGGG.

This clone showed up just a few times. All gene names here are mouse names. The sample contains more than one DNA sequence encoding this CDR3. The covered CDR3 bases are TGTGCCAGCGGCCGGGACTGGGGGGGTTAT. Translating it yields CASGRDWGGY. In full, the CDR3 reads CASGRDWGGYEQYF. This sequence joins TRBV13-2 and TRBJ2-7; 13 nucleotides match TRBD2. The read is 4 residues too short to cover the CDR3 end, so that end is filled in from the germline J gene. The CDR3 totals 14 residues. The V gene's germline CDR1 is NNHNN and CDR2 SYGAGS (reference sequence).

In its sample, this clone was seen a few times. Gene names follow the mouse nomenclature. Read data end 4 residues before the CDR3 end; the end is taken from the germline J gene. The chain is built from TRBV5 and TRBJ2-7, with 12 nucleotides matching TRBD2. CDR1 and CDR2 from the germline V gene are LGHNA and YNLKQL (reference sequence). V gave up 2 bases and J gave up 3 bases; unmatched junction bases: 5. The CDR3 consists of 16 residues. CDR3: CASSQSGLGGLYEQYF. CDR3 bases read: TGTGCCAGCAGCCAATCGGGACTGGGGGGCCTCTAT.

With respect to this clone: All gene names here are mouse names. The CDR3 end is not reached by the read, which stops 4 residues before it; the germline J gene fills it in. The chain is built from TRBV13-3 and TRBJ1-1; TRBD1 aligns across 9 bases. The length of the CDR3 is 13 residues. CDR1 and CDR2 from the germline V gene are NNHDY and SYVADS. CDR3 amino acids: CASSTGGAGEVFF. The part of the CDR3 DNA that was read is TGTGCCAGCAGCACAGGGGGCGCGGGA.

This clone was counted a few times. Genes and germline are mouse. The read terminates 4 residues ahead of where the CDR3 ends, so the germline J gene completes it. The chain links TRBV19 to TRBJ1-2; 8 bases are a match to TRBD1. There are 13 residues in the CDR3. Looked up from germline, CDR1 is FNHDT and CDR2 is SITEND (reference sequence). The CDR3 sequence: CASIPLQGGDYTF. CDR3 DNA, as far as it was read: TGTGCCAGCATTCCGCTACAGGGGGGC.

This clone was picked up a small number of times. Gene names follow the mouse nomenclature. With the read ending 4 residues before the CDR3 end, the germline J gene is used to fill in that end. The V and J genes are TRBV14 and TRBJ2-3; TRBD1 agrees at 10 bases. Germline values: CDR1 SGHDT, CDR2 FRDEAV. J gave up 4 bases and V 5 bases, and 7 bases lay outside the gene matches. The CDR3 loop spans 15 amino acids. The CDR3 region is CASRSGTGVPETLYF. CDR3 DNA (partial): TGTGCCAGCAGATCCGGGACAGGGGTTCCAGAA.

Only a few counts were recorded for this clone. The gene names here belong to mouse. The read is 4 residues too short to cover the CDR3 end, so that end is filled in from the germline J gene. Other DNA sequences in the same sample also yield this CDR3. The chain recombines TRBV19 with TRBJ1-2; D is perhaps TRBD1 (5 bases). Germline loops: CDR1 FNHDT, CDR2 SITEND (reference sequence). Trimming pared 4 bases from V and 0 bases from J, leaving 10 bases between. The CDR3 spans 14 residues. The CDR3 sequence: CASSPQGANSDYTF. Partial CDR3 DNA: TGTGCCAGCAGTCCTCAGGGAGCAAACTCC.

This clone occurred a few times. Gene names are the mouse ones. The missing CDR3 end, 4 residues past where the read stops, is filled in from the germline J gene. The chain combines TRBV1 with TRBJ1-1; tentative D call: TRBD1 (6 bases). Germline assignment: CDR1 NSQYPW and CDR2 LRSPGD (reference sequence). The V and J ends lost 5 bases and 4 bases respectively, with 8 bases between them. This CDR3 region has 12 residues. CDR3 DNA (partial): TGCACCTGCAGTACAGGGTTCACA. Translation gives CTCSTGFT. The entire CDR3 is CTCSTGFTEVFF. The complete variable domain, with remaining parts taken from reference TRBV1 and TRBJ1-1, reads VTLLEQNPRWRLVPRGQAVNLRCILKNSQYPWMSWYQQDLQKQLQWLFTLRSPGDKEVKSLPGADYLATRVTDTELRLQVANMSQGRTLYCTCSTGFTEVFFGKGTRLTVV.

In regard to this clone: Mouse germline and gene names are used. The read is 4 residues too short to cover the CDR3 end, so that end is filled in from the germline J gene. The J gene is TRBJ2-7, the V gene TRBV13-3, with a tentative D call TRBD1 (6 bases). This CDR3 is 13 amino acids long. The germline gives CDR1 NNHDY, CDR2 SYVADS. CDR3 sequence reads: CASSARTAYEQYF. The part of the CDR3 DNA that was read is TGTGCCAGCAGTGCCCGGACAGCATAT.

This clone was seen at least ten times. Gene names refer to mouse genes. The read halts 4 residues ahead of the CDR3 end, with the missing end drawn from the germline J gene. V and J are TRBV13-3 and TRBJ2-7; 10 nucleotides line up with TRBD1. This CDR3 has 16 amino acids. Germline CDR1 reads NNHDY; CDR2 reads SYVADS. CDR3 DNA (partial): TGTGCCAGCAGTGATGCAAAGGGACAGGGGAGGGAT. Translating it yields CASSDAKGQGRD. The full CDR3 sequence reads CASSDAKGQGRDEQYF.

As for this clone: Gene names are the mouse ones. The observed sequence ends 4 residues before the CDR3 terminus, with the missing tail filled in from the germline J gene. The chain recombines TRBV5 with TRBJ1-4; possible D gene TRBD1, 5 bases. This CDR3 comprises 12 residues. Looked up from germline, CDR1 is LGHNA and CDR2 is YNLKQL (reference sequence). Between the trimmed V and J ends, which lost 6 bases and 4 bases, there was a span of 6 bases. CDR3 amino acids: CASRDNNERLFF. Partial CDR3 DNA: TGTGCCAGCAGGGACAACAACGAA.

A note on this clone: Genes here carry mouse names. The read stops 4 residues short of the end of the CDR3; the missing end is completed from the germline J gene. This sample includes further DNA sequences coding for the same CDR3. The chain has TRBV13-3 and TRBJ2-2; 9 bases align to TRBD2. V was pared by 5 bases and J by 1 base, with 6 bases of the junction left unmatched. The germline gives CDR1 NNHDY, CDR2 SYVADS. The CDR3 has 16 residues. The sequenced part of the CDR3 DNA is TGTGCCAGCAGCCCCGACTGGGGGCTAAACACCGGG. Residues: CASSPDWGLNTG. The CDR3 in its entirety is CASSPDWGLNTGQLYF.

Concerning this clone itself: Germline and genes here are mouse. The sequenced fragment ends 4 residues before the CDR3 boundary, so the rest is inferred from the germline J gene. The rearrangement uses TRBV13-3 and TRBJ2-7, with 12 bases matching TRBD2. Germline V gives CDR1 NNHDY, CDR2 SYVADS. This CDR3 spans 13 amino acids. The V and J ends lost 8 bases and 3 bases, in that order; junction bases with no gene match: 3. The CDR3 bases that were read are TGTGCCAGTCGACTGGGGGGGCGCTAT. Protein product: CASRLGGRY. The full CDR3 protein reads CASRLGGRYEQYF.

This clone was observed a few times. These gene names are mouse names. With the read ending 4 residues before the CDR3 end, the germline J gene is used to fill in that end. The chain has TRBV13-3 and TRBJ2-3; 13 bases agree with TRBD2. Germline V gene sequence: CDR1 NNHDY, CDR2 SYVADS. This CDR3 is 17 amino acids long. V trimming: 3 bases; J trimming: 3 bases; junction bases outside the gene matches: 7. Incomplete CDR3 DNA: TGTGCCAGCAGTGCTGGACTGGGGGGGCTTGGAGCAGAA. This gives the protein CASSAGLGGLGAE. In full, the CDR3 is CASSAGLGGLGAETLYF.